The sequence of this TCR beta chain was determined in a study of blood T cell repertoires in COVID-19. This clone was counted only a few times. TCRdb's copy holds only in-frame clones and misses some; the assay was immunoSEQ multiplex PCR. The repertoire holds 300,000 to 350,000 clones, with about 89% as singletons. The CDR3 sequence is 14 residues long. In germline, CDR1 is SGHNT, CDR2 YYREEE (reference sequence). V was clipped by 4 bases and J by 5 bases, with 14 bases between them. The sequenced sample consisted of peripheral blood. This clonotype was obtained from a woman between 50 and 59 years old with COVID-19, enrolled during active disease. The chain is built from TRBV5-4 and TRBJ2-3; possible D gene TRBD2, 6 bases. Here the CDR3 DNA reads TGTGCCAGCAGCCGACTAGGTTTCGAAGATACGCAGTATTTT. Translating it yields CASSRLGFEDTQYF.